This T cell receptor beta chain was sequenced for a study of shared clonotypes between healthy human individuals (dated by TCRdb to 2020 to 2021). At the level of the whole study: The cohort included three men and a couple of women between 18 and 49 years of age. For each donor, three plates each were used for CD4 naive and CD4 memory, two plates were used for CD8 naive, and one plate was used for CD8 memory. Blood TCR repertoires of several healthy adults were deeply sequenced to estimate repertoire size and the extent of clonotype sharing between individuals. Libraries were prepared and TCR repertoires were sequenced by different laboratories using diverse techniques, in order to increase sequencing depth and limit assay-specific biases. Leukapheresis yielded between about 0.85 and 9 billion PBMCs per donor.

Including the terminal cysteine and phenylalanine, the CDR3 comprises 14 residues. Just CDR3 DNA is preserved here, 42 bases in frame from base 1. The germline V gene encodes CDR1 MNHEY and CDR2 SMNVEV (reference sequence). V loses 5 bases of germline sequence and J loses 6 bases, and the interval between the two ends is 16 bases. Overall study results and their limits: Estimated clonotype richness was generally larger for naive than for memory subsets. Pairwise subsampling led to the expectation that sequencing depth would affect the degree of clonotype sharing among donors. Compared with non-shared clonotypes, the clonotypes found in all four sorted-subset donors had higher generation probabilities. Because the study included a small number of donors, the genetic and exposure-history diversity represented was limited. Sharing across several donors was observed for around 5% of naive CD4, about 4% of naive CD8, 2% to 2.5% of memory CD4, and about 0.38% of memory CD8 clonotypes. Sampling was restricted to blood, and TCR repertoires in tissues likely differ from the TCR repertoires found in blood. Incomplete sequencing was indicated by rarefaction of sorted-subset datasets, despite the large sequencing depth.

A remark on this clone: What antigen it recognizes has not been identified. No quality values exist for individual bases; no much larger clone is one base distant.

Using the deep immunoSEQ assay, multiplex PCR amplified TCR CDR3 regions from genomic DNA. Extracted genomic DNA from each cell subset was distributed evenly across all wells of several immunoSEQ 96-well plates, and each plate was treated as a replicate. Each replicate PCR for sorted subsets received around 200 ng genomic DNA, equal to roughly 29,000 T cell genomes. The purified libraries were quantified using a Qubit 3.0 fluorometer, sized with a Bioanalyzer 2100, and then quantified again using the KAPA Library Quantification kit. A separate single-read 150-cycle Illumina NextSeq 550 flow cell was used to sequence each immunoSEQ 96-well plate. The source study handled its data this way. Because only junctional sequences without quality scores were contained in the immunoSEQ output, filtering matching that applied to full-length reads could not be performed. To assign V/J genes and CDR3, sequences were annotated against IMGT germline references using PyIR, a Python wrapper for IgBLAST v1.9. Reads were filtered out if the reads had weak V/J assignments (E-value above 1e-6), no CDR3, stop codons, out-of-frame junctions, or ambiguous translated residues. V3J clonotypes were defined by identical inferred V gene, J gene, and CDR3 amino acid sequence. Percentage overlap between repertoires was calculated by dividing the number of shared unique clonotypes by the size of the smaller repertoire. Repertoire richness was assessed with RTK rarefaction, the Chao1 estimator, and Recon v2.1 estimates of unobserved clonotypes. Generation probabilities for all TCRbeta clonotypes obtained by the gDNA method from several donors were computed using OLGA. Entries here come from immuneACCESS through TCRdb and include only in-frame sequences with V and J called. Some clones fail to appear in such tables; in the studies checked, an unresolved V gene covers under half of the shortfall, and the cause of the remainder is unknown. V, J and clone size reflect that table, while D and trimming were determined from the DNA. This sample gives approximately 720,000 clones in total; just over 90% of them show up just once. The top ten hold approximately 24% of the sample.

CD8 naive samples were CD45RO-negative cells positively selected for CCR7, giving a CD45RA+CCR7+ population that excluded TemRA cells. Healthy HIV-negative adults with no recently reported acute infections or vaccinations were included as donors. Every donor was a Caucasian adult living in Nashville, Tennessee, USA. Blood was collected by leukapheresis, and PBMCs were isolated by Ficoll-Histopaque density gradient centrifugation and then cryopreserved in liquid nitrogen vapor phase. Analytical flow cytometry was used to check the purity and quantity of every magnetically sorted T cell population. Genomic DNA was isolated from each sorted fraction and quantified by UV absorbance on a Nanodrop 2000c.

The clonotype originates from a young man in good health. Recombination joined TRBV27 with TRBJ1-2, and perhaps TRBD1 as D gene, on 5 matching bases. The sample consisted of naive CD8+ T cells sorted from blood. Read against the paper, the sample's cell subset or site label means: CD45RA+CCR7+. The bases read TGTGCCAGCAGTGACCGGGGGGGTGGAGATGGCTACACCTTC. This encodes CASSDRGGGDGYTF.